This T cell receptor (beta chain) derives from a study of CXCR3-negative and CXCR3-positive naive CD8 T cells. Findings of the study overall: In CXCR3-positive naive cells, the TRB CDR3s were more hydrophobic than in CXCR3-negative naive cells.

The germline V gene has CDR1 MDHEN and CDR2 SYDVKM. The CDR3 has 15 residues. TRB cDNA was prepared as libraries by UMI-labeled 5' RACE. TCRdb derives one entry per CDR3 protein from the 5' RACE reads, leaving out DNA. Its table records some 150,000 distinct CDR3 sequences. About this clonotype: The antigen remains undetermined.

The gene calls are TRBV28 and TRBJ2-1; the D gene TCRdb calls, TRBD2, cannot be checked with no DNA. The sequencing sample was made of naive CXCR3+ CD8+ T cells from blood. Stated subset: CD45RO-CCR7+CD27+CD95- naive CD8+ T cells expressing CXCR3 (TNR3+). The TCR was taken from a human donor in good health. Some clones in this sample may be carry-over from other donors' samples. CDR3 amino acids: CASSSGLAEVNEQFF.